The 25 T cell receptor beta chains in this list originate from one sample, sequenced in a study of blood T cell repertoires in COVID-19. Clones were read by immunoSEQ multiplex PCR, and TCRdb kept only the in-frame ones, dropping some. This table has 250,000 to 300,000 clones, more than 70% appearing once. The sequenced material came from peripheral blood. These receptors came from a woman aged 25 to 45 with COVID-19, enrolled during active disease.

The CDR3 region is CAISESGTGGEKLFF. DNA of the CDR3: TGTGCCATCAGTGAGTCAGGGACAGGGGGTGAAAAACTGTTTTTT. The J gene is TRBJ1-4, the V gene TRBV10-3; 11 bases fit TRBD1. The CDR3 runs 15 residues. J lost 7 bases, V lost 0 bases, and 1 base had no gene match. The germline gives CDR1 ENHRY, CDR2 SYGVKD.

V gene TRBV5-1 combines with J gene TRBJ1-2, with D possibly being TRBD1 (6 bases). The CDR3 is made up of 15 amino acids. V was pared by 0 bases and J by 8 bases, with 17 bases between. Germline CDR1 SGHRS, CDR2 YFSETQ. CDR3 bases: TGCGCCAGCAGCTTGGACTTTGGGGGCTCGCGGGGCTACACCTTC. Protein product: CASSLDFGGSRGYTF.

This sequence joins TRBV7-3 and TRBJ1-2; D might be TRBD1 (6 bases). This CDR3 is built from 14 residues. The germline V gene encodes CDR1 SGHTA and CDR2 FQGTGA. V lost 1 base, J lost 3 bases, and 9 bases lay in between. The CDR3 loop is CASSLKAGDYGYTF. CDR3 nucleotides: TGTGCCAGCAGCTTAAAGGCAGGGGACTATGGCTACACCTTC.

The CDR3 DNA sequence: TGTGCCAGCAGTATCACCCGGACTGGCCTTGAGCAGTTCTTC. It yields the protein CASSITRTGLEQFF. The chain links TRBV6-2 or TRBV6-3 to TRBJ2-1, with a weak D call TRBD2 (5 bases). CDR1 is MNHEY, CDR2 SVGEGT, per germline. V was shortened by 5 bases and J by 9 bases, with 17 bases between the two germline ends. The CDR3 runs to 14 residues.

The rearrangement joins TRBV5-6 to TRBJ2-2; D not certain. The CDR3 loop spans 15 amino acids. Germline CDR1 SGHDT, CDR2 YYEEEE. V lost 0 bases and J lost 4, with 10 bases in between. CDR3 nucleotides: TGTGCCAGCAGCTTGGTTACAACGCCCACCGGGGAGCTGTTTTTT. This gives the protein CASSLVTTPTGELFF.

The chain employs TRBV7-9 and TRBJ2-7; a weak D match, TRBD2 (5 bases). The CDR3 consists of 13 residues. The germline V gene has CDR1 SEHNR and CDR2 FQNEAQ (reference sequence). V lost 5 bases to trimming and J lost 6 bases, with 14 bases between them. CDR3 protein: CASSDPGSSEQYF. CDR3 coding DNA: TGTGCCAGCAGCGACCCGGGATCTAGCGAGCAGTACTTC.

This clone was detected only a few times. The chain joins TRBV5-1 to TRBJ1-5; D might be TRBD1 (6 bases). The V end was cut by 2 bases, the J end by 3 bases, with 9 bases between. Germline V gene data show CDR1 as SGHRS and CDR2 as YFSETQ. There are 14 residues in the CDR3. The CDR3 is CASSFGDNNQPQHF. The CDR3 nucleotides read TGCGCCAGCAGCTTTGGGGACAACAATCAGCCCCAGCATTTT.

CDR3 coding DNA: TGTGCCAGCAGCCCCTATGTGGGGGCGGCAGATACGCAGTATTTT. This translates into CASSPYVGAADTQYF. The V and J genes are TRBV11-2 and TRBJ2-3, with D possibly TRBD1 on 6 matching bases. The CDR3 has 15 amino acids. From germline, CDR1 is SGHAT and CDR2 FQNNGV. Trimming removed 5 bases at V and 4 bases at J, with 16 bases between.

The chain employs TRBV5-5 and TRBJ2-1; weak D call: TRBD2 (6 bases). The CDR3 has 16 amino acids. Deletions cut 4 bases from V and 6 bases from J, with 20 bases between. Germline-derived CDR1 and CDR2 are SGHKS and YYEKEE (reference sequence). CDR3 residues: CASSGTGSGSFNEQFF. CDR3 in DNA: TGTGCCAGCAGCGGAACCGGGAGCGGTTCTTTCAATGAGCAGTTCTTC.

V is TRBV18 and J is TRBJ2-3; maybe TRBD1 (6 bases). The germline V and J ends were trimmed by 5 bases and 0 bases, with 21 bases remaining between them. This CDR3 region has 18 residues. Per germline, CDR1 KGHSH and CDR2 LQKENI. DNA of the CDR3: TGTGCCAGCTCAAAAGATGAACAGGGACCGACTAGCACAGATACGCAGTATTTT. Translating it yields CASSKDEQGPTSTDTQYF.

The CDR3 sequence: CASTRWGRYNEKLFF. CDR3 sequence (DNA): TGCGCCAGCACGCGTTGGGGGCGCTATAATGAAAAACTGTTTTTT. The genes are TRBV5-1 and TRBJ1-4; possible D gene TRBD1, 6 bases. This CDR3 has 15 amino acids. Trimming pared 6 bases from V and 4 bases from J, leaving 16 bases between. The germline gives CDR1 SGHRS, CDR2 YFSETQ.

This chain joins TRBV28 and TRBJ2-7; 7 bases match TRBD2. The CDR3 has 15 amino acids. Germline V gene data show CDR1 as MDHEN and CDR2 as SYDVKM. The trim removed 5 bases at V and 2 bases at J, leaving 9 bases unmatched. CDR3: CASSPRGRGTYEQYF. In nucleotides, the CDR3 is TGTGCCAGCAGTCCCCGAGGGAGGGGTACCTACGAGCAGTACTTC.

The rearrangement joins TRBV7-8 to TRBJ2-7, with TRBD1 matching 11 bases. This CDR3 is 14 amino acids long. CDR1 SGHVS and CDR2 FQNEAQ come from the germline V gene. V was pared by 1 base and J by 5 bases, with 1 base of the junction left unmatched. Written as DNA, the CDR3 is TGTGCCAGCAGCTTAGGGACAGGGGGCAACGAGCAGTACTTC. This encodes CASSLGTGGNEQYF.

CDR3 region: CASSPAGLAGLEQFF. CDR3 bases: TGTGCCAGCAGCCCCGCCGGACTAGCGGGGCTCGAGCAGTTCTTC. This chain joins TRBV7-2 and TRBJ2-1, with 12 bases fitting TRBD2. The CDR3 loop spans 15 amino acids. V shed 5 bases and J 10 bases; nucleotides not matched to a gene: 9. CDR1 is SGHTA and CDR2 is FQGNSA in the germline V gene.

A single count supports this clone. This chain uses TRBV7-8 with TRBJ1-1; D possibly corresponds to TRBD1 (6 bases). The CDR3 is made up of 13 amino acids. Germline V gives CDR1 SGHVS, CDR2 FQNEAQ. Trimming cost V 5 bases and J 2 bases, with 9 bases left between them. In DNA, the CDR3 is TGTGCCAGCAGCACAGGGCGAAACACTGAAGCTTTCTTT. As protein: CASSTGRNTEAFF.

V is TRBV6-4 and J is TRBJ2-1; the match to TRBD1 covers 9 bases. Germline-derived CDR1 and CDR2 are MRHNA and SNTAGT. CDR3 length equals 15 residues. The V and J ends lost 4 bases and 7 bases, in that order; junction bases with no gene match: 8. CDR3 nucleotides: TGTGCCAGCAGTGTAGGGACAGGGCCATTTAATGAGCAGTTCTTC. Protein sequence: CASSVGTGPFNEQFF.

The CDR3 is CASSQGPNNQPQHF. The CDR3 DNA follows: TGTGCCAGCAGCCAAGGGCCGAACAATCAGCCCCAGCATTTT. This chain links TRBV3-1 (or the pseudogene TRBV3-2) with TRBJ1-5; D is unclear. Germline V lookup: CDR1 LGHDT, CDR2 YNNKEL (reference sequence). Trimming removed 1 base at V and 3 bases at J, with 7 bases between. The CDR3 contains 14 residues.

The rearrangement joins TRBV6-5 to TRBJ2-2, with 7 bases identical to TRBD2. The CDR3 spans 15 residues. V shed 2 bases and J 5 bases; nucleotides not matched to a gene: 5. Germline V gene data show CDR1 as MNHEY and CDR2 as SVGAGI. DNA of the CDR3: TGTGCCAGCAGTTACGCGGGAGTGGCGACCGGGGAGCTGTTTTTT. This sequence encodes CASSYAGVATGELFF.

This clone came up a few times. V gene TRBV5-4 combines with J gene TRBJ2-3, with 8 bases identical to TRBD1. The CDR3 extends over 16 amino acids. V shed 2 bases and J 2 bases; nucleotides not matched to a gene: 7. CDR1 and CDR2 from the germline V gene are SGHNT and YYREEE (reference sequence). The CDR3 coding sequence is TGTGCCAGCAGCTTTACCGGGACAGGAGCCACAGATACGCAGTATTTT. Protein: CASSFTGTGATDTQYF.

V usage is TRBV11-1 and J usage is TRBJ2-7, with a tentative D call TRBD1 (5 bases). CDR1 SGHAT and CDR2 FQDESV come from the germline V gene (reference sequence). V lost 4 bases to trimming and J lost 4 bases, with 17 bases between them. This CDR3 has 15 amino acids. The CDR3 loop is CASSSGPARQYEQYF. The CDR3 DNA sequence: TGTGCCAGCAGCTCGGGCCCCGCGAGACAGTACGAGCAGTACTTC. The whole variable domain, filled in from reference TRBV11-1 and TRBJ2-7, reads EAEVAQSPRYKITEKSQAVAFWCDPISGHATLYWYRQILGQGPELLVQFQDESVVDDSQLPKDRFSAERLKGVDSTLKIQPAELGDSAMYLCASSSGPARQYEQYFGPGTRLTVT.

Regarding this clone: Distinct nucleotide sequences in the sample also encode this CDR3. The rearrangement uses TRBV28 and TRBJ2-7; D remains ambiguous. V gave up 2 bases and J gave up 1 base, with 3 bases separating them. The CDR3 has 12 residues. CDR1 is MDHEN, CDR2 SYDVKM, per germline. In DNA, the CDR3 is TGTGCCAGCAGTTTAGAGTCCTACGAGCAGTACTTC. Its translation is CASSLESYEQYF.

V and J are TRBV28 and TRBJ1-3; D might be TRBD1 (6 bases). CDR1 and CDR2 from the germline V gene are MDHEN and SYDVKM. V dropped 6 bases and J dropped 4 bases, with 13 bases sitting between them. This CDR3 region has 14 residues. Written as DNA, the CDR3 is TGTGCCAGCAGGGAACAGGGATCCGGAAACACCATATATTTT. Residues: CASREQGSGNTIYF.

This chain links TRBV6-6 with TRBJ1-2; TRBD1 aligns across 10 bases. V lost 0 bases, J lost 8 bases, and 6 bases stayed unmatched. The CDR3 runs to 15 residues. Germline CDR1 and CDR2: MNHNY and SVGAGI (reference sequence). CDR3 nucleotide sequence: TGTGCCAGCAGTTACTCACCGGGACAGGGGTACGGCTACACCTTC. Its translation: CASSYSPGQGYGYTF.

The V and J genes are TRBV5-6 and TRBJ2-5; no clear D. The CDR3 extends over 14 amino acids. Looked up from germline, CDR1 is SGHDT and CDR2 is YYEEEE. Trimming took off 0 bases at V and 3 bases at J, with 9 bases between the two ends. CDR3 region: CASSLGPSEETQYF. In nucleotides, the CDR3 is TGTGCCAGCAGCTTGGGTCCGTCAGAAGAGACCCAGTACTTC. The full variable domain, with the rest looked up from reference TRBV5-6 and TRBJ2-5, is DAGVTQSPTHLIKTRGQQVTLRCSPKSGHDTVSWYQQALGQGPQFIFQYYEEEERQRGNFPDRFSGHQFPNYSSELNVNALLLGDSALYLCASSLGPSEETQYFGPGTRLLVL.

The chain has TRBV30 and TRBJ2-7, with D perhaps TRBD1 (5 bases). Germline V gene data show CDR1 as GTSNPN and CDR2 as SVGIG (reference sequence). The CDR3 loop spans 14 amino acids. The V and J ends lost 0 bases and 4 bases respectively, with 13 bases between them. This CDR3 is CAWSVRGFRYEQYF. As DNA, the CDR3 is TGTGCCTGGAGTGTAAGGGGATTTCGGTACGAGCAGTACTTC.